This TCR beta chain was sequenced in a study of regulatory T cells in long-lasting Graves disease. V lost 4 bases, J lost 4 bases, and 11 bases lay in between. The germline gives CDR1 LGHNT, CDR2 FRNRAP. There are 13 residues in the CDR3. This sample's time point: persistent/refractory GD, antithyroid drugs over 5 years with positive TRAb. RNA from PBMCs was the source of the TCR library. Investigators prepared the TCR beta libraries by applying iRepertoire HTBI primers and Arm-PCR of CDR3 regions. A single record per CDR3 protein comes from TCRdb applying MiXCR to the multiplex PCR reads. The sample contains hundreds of thousands of distinct CDR3 sequences, about 32% of which appear only once.

This receptor was obtained from a female donor with Graves disease. V gene TRBV12-5 combines with J gene TRBJ2-7, with D possibly TRBD1 on 5 matching bases. The sample here was peripheral blood mononuclear cells (PBMCs), taken when the disease was refractory, from a patient treated with antithyroid drugs. CDR3 sequence: CASGWDKGYEQYF. The CDR3 DNA reads TGTGCTAGTGGTTGGGATAAGGGGTACGAGCAGTACTTC.